What follows are 14 T cell receptor beta chains derived from one specimen sequenced in a study of response to subunit inactivated influenza vaccine. TCRdb re-analysed the RT-PCR reads in MiXCR, keeping a single row per CDR3 protein. This table holds under 850,000 distinct CDR3 sequences, less than 20% found once. This specimen consisted of PBMCs from blood, obtained 5 days after vaccination. These receptors came from a man aged 45-65 years who received an inactivated influenza vaccine.

This clonotype was seen only a few times. CDR3 residues: CASSVAGGRIYTDTQYF. DNA for the CDR3: TGTGCCAGCAGCGTAGCGGGCGGCCGGATTTACACAGATACGCAGTATTTT. The chain joins TRBV9 to TRBJ2-3; D remains ambiguous. The V end was cut by 0 bases, the J end by 2 bases, with 16 bases between. Germline V lookup: CDR1 SGDLS, CDR2 YYNGEE. This CDR3 has 17 residues. The whole variable domain, filled in from reference TRBV9 and TRBJ2-3, reads DSGVTQTPKHLITATGQRVTLRCSPRSGDLSVYWYQQSLDQGLQFLIQYYNGEERAKGNILERFSAQQFPDLHSELNLSSLELGDSALYFCASSVAGGRIYTDTQYFGPGTRLTVL.

This clonotype was seen only a few times. This rearrangement joins TRBV3-1 to TRBJ1-2, with D possibly matching TRBD1 (5 bases). The V end was cut by 1 base, the J end by 4 bases, with 10 bases between. This CDR3 spans 14 amino acids. Germline assignment: CDR1 LGHDT and CDR2 YNNKEL (reference sequence). This CDR3 is CASSQGRQLYGYTF. The CDR3 bases are TGTGCCAGCAGCCAAGGGCGACAGCTCTATGGCTACACCTTC.

The chain employs TRBV4-2 and TRBJ2-5; 14 bases fit TRBD2. The CDR3 length is 17 residues. The germline V gene has CDR1 LGHNA and CDR2 YNFKEQ. After removal of 4 bases from V and 4 bases from J, the junction contained 8 bases not matched to a gene. CDR3 in DNA: TGTGCCAGCAGCCCAGGGACTAGCGGGGGAGCGGGAGAGACCCAGTACTTC. Amino acid sequence: CASSPGTSGGAGETQYF.

This clonotype was picked up a small number of times. The chain has TRBV20-1 and TRBJ1-5; no clear D. The V gene lost 1 base and the J gene lost 8 bases, with 9 bases spanning the gap. The germline V gene has CDR1 DFQATT and CDR2 SNEGSKA (reference sequence). This CDR3 has 12 residues. The CDR3 sequence: CSARGMGEPQHF. DNA of the CDR3: TGCAGTGCTAGAGGGATGGGTGAGCCCCAGCATTTT.

As for this clonotype: A much bigger clone sits one base away, suggesting this may be a read error. V is TRBV7-2 and J is TRBJ2-7; no firm D call. Trimming removed 4 bases from V and 0 bases from J, with 4 bases in between. This CDR3 contains 12 residues. Germline CDR1 and CDR2: SGHTA and FQGNSA. The CDR3 is CASSSVSYEQYF. DNA for the CDR3: TGTGCCAGCAGCTCCGTCTCCTACGAGCAGTACTTC.

This clonotype was observed many times. The rearrangement uses TRBV12-3 or TRBV12-4 and TRBJ2-7; unclear D gene. Trimming removed 5 bases at V and 1 base at J, with 6 bases between. The length of the CDR3 is 12 residues. This CDR3 reads CASSPQSYEQYF. CDR3 bases: TGTGCCAGCAGTCCGCAGTCCTACGAGCAGTACTTC.

This clonotype turned up a few times. The rearrangement links TRBV28 to TRBJ2-5; D could derive from TRBD1 or TRBD2 (7 bases each). The germline V gene has CDR1 MDHEN and CDR2 SYDVKM. V was trimmed by 2 bases and J by 5 bases, leaving 18 bases between them. The length of the CDR3 is 16 residues. The CDR3 bases are TGTGCCAGCAGTTTACAGGGGGGGGGCCGCCGGGAGACCCAGTACTTC. Amino acid sequence: CASSLQGGGRRETQYF.

This chain connects TRBV20-1 to TRBJ2-2; D is unclear. CDR1 is DFQATT and CDR2 is SNEGSKA in the germline V gene (reference sequence). The CDR3 has 15 residues. V was clipped by 3 bases and J by 2 bases, with 13 bases between them. CDR3 residues: CSASFQKTNTGELFF. CDR3 bases: TGCAGTGCTAGCTTCCAAAAAACCAACACCGGGGAGCTGTTTTTT.

The rearrangement joins TRBV7-8 to TRBJ2-1; possible D gene TRBD2, 5 bases. The V gene lost 2 bases and the J gene lost 10 bases, with 21 bases spanning the gap. CDR3 size: 16 residues. The germline V gene has CDR1 SGHVS and CDR2 FQNEAQ. CDR3 sequence: CASSLMGDGVPFEQFF. The CDR3 nucleotides read TGTGCCAGCAGCTTAATGGGTGACGGGGTGCCCTTCGAGCAGTTCTTC.

This clonotype was seen more than once but under ten times. The genes are TRBV7-9 and TRBJ2-4; D uncertain. Germline V gene lookup returns CDR1 SEHNR and CDR2 FQNEAQ (reference sequence). Trimming took 5 bases from V and 7 from J, leaving 9 bases between them. This CDR3 comprises 12 residues. The CDR3: CASSPDSNIQYF. The CDR3 DNA is TGTGCCAGCAGCCCCGATTCTAACATTCAGTACTTC.

This clonotype occurred many times. V is TRBV27 and J is TRBJ2-1; maybe TRBD1 (5 bases). There are 17 residues in the CDR3. The V gene's germline CDR1 is MNHEY and CDR2 SMNVEV (reference sequence). The V end was cut by 3 bases, the J end by 0 bases, with 15 bases between. Written as DNA, the CDR3 is TGTGCCAGCAGTTTTCTAAGACAGACGAGCTCCTACAATGAGCAGTTCTTC. Translating it yields CASSFLRQTSSYNEQFF.

This clonotype has only a few counts. The chain uses TRBV6-1 and TRBJ1-2; D is uncertain. CDR1 and CDR2 from the germline V gene are MNHNS and SASEGT. There are 14 residues in the CDR3. The V end lost 7 bases, the J end lost 0 bases, and 12 bases lay between the germline ends. Here the CDR3 DNA reads TGTGCCAGCACCGAGACACAAACTAACTATGGCTACACCTTC. Its protein is CASTETQTNYGYTF.

The J gene is TRBJ1-2, the V gene TRBV7-2, with D tentatively TRBD1 (6 bases). The CDR3 has 13 amino acids. Germline V gives CDR1 SGHTA, CDR2 FQGNSA. Trimming cost V 5 bases and J 5 bases, with 12 bases left between them. DNA for the CDR3: TGTGCCAGCAGCCCAAGGGGGGTTTATGGCTACACCTTC. It codes for CASSPRGVYGYTF.

This clonotype was seen a few times. CDR3 in amino acids: CSARALSSLGTQYF. The CDR3 DNA reads as TGCAGTGCTAGAGCCCTGAGTTCATTGGGGACCCAGTACTTC. The rearrangement links TRBV20-1 to TRBJ2-5; no clear D gene. With 1 base removed from V and 7 bases from J, the gap between germline ends came to 16 bases. The CDR3 totals 14 residues. CDR1 DFQATT and CDR2 SNEGSKA come from the germline V gene (reference sequence).